One and the same sample provided the 15 T cell receptor beta chains below, sequenced in a study of Ad26.COV2.S vaccination and SARS-CoV-2 variants. The treatment: some 20 received Ad26.COV2.S at low or high dose, single or two shots; roughly 5 received placebo; per-sample allocation not given. Samples analyzed were those drawn on day 63 after the first vaccine or placebo injection. Sequencing was performed with immunoSEQ multiplex PCR; in TCRdb, only in-frame clones are kept and a portion is missing. The sample has roughly 400,000 clones; about 92% are singletons. The material sequenced was peripheral blood, taken in a trial of Ad26.COV2.S vaccine versus placebo. The receptor source for this set is a person between 18 and 59 years old who received the Ad26.COV2.S COVID-19 vaccine or a placebo.

In this sample, this clone turned up once. The CDR3 DNA reads TGCGCCAGCAGCTTGTTGGGGACTAGTGTTATTCCCACCGGGGAGCTGTTTTTT. This gives the protein CASSLLGTSVIPTGELFF. This chain uses TRBV5-1 with TRBJ2-2; 8 positions agree with TRBD2. The CDR3 runs 18 residues. The V and J ends lost 1 base and 4 bases, in that order; junction bases with no gene match: 12. In germline, CDR1 is SGHRS, CDR2 YFSETQ.

This clone appeared a few times. V usage is TRBV7-2 and J usage is TRBJ2-2, with unresolved D. V lost 1 base to trimming and J lost 5 bases, with 8 bases between them. The germline V gene has CDR1 SGHTA and CDR2 FQGNSA. The CDR3 length is 14 residues. The CDR3 DNA reads TGTGCCAGCAGCTTAGTTGTAGTAACCGGGGAGCTGTTTTTT. Protein sequence: CASSLVVVTGELFF.

This clone showed up just a few times. The chain employs TRBV15 and TRBJ1-3; no reliable D call. Trimming cost V 1 base and J 0 bases, with 7 bases left between them. CDR3 length: 15 residues. Looked up from germline, CDR1 is LNHNV and CDR2 is YYDKDF (reference sequence). The CDR3, as DNA: TGTGCCACCAGCAGAGGACTGACCTCTGGAAACACCATATATTTT. Encoded protein: CATSRGLTSGNTIYF. Drawing the rest from reference TRBV15 and TRBJ1-3, the complete variable domain is DAMVIQNPRYQVTQFGKPVTLSCSQTLNHNVMYWYQQKSSQAPKLLFHYYDKDFNNEADTPDNFQSRRPNTSFCFLDIRSPGLGDTAMYLCATSRGLTSGNTIYFGEGSWLTVV.

The chain couples TRBV30 to TRBJ2-7; 9 bases agree with TRBD2. The CDR3 length is 13 residues. The germline gives CDR1 GTSNPN, CDR2 SVGIG (reference sequence). V was clipped by 1 base and J by 7 bases; unmatched bases: 5. CDR3 DNA sequence: TGTGCCTGGAGTGCCGGGGCGGGGGGGGAGCAGTACTTC. It codes for CAWSAGAGGEQYF.

V usage is TRBV28 and J usage is TRBJ1-6; D is perhaps TRBD1 (6 bases). CDR1 MDHEN and CDR2 SYDVKM come from the germline V gene. V was cut by 2 bases and J by 10 bases, with 12 bases left in between. CDR3 length: 14 amino acids. Written as DNA, the CDR3 is TGTGCCAGCAGTTTACTGGGGGCGCAGTCACCCCTCCACTTT. It is translated as CASSLLGAQSPLHF.

The V and J genes are TRBV27 and TRBJ2-7, with D perhaps TRBD2 (6 bases). The germline gives CDR1 MNHEY, CDR2 SMNVEV (reference sequence). V was shortened by 5 bases and J by 2 bases, with 10 bases between the two germline ends. The CDR3 loop spans 13 amino acids. The CDR3 DNA sequence: TGTGCCAGCAGTCCAAGACTAGCCTACGAGCAGTACTTC. As protein: CASSPRLAYEQYF.

The chain recombines TRBV28 with TRBJ1-1; TRBD1 might be the D (6 bases). CDR3 length: 14 amino acids. V lost 7 bases and J lost 0, with 12 bases in between. Germline lookup yields CDR1 MDHEN and CDR2 SYDVKM. The CDR3 reads CASTMRGMNTEAFF. The CDR3 nucleotides read TGTGCCAGCACTATGAGGGGGATGAACACTGAAGCTTTCTTT.

The chain carries TRBV6-2 or TRBV6-3 and TRBJ2-7, with 14 bases matching TRBD2. Germline V gene sequence: CDR1 MNHEY, CDR2 SVGEGT. The CDR3 is 18 residues long. J lost 6 bases, V lost 0 bases, and 10 bases had no gene match. In DNA, the CDR3 is TGTGCCAGCAGTTACTCGGGACTAGCGGGAGTCGCCTCCGGCGAGCAGTACTTC. This encodes CASSYSGLAGVASGEQYF.

A note on this clone: The DNA is omitted, as the CDR3 cannot be located on it reliably, and the CDR3 follows TCRdb's listing. This chain's CDR3 is CASSSDRLRAGELFF. This rearrangement joins TRBV28 to TRBJ2-2; no check of the table's D call, TRBD1, against the DNA was made. The germline gives CDR1 MDHEN, CDR2 SYDVKM. The CDR3 is 15 amino acids in total, end residues counted.

The rearrangement uses TRBV5-1 and TRBJ2-1; D might be TRBD1 or TRBD2, each matching 5 bases. Trimming removed 2 bases from V and 2 bases from J, with 14 bases in between. Germline V lookup: CDR1 SGHRS, CDR2 YFSETQ. The CDR3 extends over 16 amino acids. CDR3 sequence: CASSFTGTTPYNEQFF. The CDR3, as DNA: TGCGCCAGCAGCTTCACCGGGACCACCCCCTACAATGAGCAGTTCTTC.

This clone appeared a few times. V and J are TRBV2 and TRBJ1-5; D may be TRBD1 (5 bases). The CDR3 is 14 residues long. Germline V lookup: CDR1 SNHLY, CDR2 FYNNEI. Trimming pared 3 bases from V and 7 bases from J, leaving 13 bases between. The CDR3 spells CASSDWGERQPQHF. DNA for the CDR3: TGTGCCAGCAGTGATTGGGGGGAACGACAGCCCCAGCATTTT.

V and J are TRBV11-2 and TRBJ2-1; 9 nucleotides align to TRBD1. The CDR3 extends over 16 amino acids. Germline loops: CDR1 SGHAT, CDR2 FQNNGV. Trimming cost V 1 base and J 6 bases; bases outside gene matches: 7. For the CDR3, the DNA is TGTGCCAGCAGCTTAGGGACAGGGGCCCACGGCAATGAGCAGTTCTTC. This sequence encodes CASSLGTGAHGNEQFF.

The chain joins TRBV7-9 to TRBJ2-1; tentatively, D is TRBD1 (6 bases). V lost 5 bases, J lost 7 bases, and 12 bases lay in between. This CDR3 comprises 13 residues. In germline, CDR1 is SEHNR, CDR2 FQNEAQ (reference sequence). CDR3 in amino acids: CASSRGTPNEQFF. For the CDR3, the DNA is TGTGCCAGCAGCAGAGGGACACCAAATGAGCAGTTCTTC.

The V and J genes are TRBV6-4 and TRBJ2-6; 7 positions agree with TRBD1. CDR3 length: 15 residues. Per the germline V gene, CDR1 is MRHNA and CDR2 is SNTAGT. V lost 5 bases and J lost 4; bases outside the gene matches: 5. For the CDR3, the DNA is TGTGCCAGCAGTAAAGACAGGGCCGGGGCCAACGTCCTGACTTTC. It yields the protein CASSKDRAGANVLTF.

The V call is TRBV19, the J call TRBJ1-4; the match to TRBD1 covers 7 bases. This CDR3 comprises 14 residues. Germline assignment: CDR1 LNHDA and CDR2 SQIVND (reference sequence). The V and J ends lost 7 bases and 4 bases, in that order; junction bases with no gene match: 6. The DNA of the CDR3 is TGTGCCAGTAACGGGGGACAGATTAATGAAAAACTGTTTTTT. Translation gives CASNGGQINEKLFF.